These 20 T cell receptor beta chains were sequenced from one sample in a study of T cell changes during pregnancy in multiple sclerosis. Assay: immunoSEQ multiplex PCR; the TCRdb copy retains only in-frame clones and omits some. The sample has tens of thousands of clones, more than 90% seen once. This specimen was CD4+ T cells from peripheral blood mononuclear cells, taken in the second trimester of pregnancy. These receptors were obtained from a female donor with multiple sclerosis, enrolled in a pregnancy study.

V is TRBV7-7 and J is TRBJ2-5; 9 nucleotides match TRBD2. With V trimmed by 1 base and J by 1 base, 1 base remained unmatched. The CDR3 extends over 15 amino acids. The germline CDR1 and CDR2 sequences are SSHAT and FNYEAQ (reference sequence). DNA for the CDR3: TGTGCCAGCAGCTTAGGAGCGGGGGGCCAAGAGACCCAGTACTTC. This translates into CASSLGAGGQETQYF. Complete variable domain (other parts from reference TRBV7-7 and TRBJ2-5): GAGVSQSPRYKVTKRGQDVTLRCDPISSHATLYWYQQALGQGPEFLTYFNYEAQPDKSGLPSDRFSAERPEGSISTLTIQRTEQRDSAMYRCASSLGAGGQETQYFGPGTRLLVL.

This chain joins TRBV19 and TRBJ2-2; weak D call: TRBD1 (6 bases). CDR1 LNHDA and CDR2 SQIVND come from the germline V gene (reference sequence). This CDR3 is 17 amino acids long. V was shortened by 4 bases and J by 1 base, with 16 bases between the two germline ends. DNA of the CDR3: TGTGCCAGTAGTAGGACAGAGGGCACCGTGAACACCGGGGAGCTGTTTTTT. Its protein product is CASSRTEGTVNTGELFF.

V is TRBV18 and J is TRBJ2-5; 7 positions match TRBD1. The trim removed 8 bases at V and 5 bases at J, leaving 11 bases unmatched. The CDR3 runs to 14 residues. Germline lookup yields CDR1 KGHSH and CDR2 LQKENI. The CDR3 bases are TGTGCCAGCACACTTCAAGGGGGCCCGGAGACCCAGTACTTC. Residues: CASTLQGGPETQYF.

This clone has more than one count but fewer than ten. CDR3 DNA: TGTGCCAGCAGCACCCCGAGAGGTGGATTGAACACTGAAGCTTTCTTT. It is translated as CASSTPRGGLNTEAFF. The chain couples TRBV9 to TRBJ1-1; D is ambiguous. CDR1 and CDR2 from the germline V gene are SGDLS and YYNGEE. The CDR3 runs 16 residues. Trimming stripped 4 bases from V and 0 bases from J, with 16 bases between.

The chain couples TRBV2 to TRBJ2-7, with D maybe TRBD2 (5 bases). CDR1 and CDR2 (germline): SNHLY, FYNNEI. This CDR3 is 11 amino acids long. V lost 8 bases and J 6 bases, leaving 11 bases between the germline ends. CDR3 loop: CASESSGEQYF. The CDR3 DNA reads as TGTGCCAGCGAAAGCAGCGGCGAGCAGTACTTC.

The J gene is TRBJ2-6, the V gene TRBV7-6; D remains unclear. The V end was cut by 5 bases, the J end by 9 bases, with 26 bases between. Germline V CDR1 and CDR2: SGHVS, FNYEAQ. This CDR3 has 18 amino acids. The CDR3 DNA follows: TGTGCCAGCAGCGTAACTATTGATCTCACAAAGTCGGGCAACGTCCTGACTTTC. Amino acids: CASSVTIDLTKSGNVLTF.

This rearrangement joins TRBV7-9 to TRBJ1-1, with 7 bases matching TRBD1. This CDR3 contains 12 residues. The germline V gene encodes CDR1 SEHNR and CDR2 FQNEAQ (reference sequence). This CDR3 reads CATSGTDGEAFF. The CDR3 DNA reads TGTGCTACCTCGGGGACAGACGGTGAAGCTTTCTTT.

The chain uses TRBV12-5 and TRBJ2-5; 10 bases are shared with TRBD1. CDR3 length: 17 residues. Per germline, CDR1 LGHNT and CDR2 FRNRAP. The J segment lost 7 bases and the V segment lost 3 bases, leaving 14 bases of the junction unmatched. CDR3 residues: CASGLGTGALSWGTQYF. The CDR3 DNA follows: TGTGCTAGTGGTTTAGGGACAGGGGCTCTATCCTGGGGGACCCAGTACTTC.

J is TRBJ2-3 and V is TRBV19, with D possibly being TRBD2 (6 bases). V was trimmed by 7 bases and J by 0 bases, leaving 11 bases between them. The CDR3 contains 14 residues. Per germline, CDR1 LNHDA and CDR2 SQIVND (reference sequence). The CDR3 spells CASTGLTSTDTQYF. The CDR3 region has the DNA TGTGCCAGTACGGGACTCACTAGCACAGATACGCAGTATTTT.

The chain has TRBV6-1 and TRBJ2-2; D is perhaps TRBD2 (5 bases). Per germline, CDR1 MNHNS and CDR2 SASEGT. The CDR3 sequence is 15 residues long. V shed 5 bases and J shed 5 bases, with 15 bases lying between them. CDR3 nucleotide sequence: TGTGCCAGCAGTCCAACTAGGCGGAGGACCGGGGAGCTGTTTTTT. It encodes CASSPTRRRTGELFF.

The gene calls are TRBV5-1 and TRBJ2-3; 12 nucleotides line up with TRBD2. The CDR3 is 16 residues long. The V gene end was trimmed by 4 bases and the J gene end by 4 bases; junction bases not matched to a gene: 7. Germline V gene data show CDR1 as SGHRS and CDR2 as YFSETQ. The CDR3 protein is CASSPTSGRSADTQYF. The CDR3 DNA reads TGCGCCAGCAGCCCGACTAGCGGGAGAAGTGCAGATACGCAGTATTTT.

CDR3 in amino acids: CASSFDGTGRLEQYF. In DNA form, the CDR3 reads TGTGCCAGCAGCTTTGATGGGACAGGGCGACTCGAGCAGTACTTC. V usage is TRBV5-5 and J usage is TRBJ2-7; 9 positions agree with TRBD1. The V gene's germline CDR1 is SGHKS and CDR2 YYEKEE (reference sequence). CDR3 length: 15 residues. With V trimmed by 2 bases and J by 6 bases, 9 bases remained unmatched.

This clone was observed once. The V gene is TRBV6-5, the J gene TRBJ1-1; 8 bases line up with TRBD1. With V trimmed by 6 bases and J by 2 bases, 5 bases remained unmatched. Germline V gene data show CDR1 as MNHEY and CDR2 as SVGAGI. CDR3 length: 14 residues. CDR3 protein: CASRDRVGNTEAFF. CDR3 in DNA: TGTGCCAGCAGGGACAGGGTGGGAAACACTGAAGCTTTCTTT.

This chain uses TRBV7-2 with TRBJ2-5; 8 nucleotides agree with TRBD2. Germline CDR1 and CDR2: SGHTA and FQGNSA. With V trimmed by 6 bases and J by 4 bases, 4 bases remained unmatched. The CDR3 covers 13 residues. CDR3 bases: TGTGCCAGCAGATTCAGCGGGGGAGAGACCCAGTACTTC. It yields the protein CASRFSGGETQYF.

This CDR3 is CASSDGSSYEQYF. The CDR3 DNA reads TGTGCCAGCAGTGACGGGAGCTCCTACGAGCAGTACTTC. The chain uses TRBV2 and TRBJ2-7, with D possibly TRBD2 on 6 matching bases. The CDR3 covers 13 residues. The germline CDR1 and CDR2 sequences are SNHLY and FYNNEI. V was clipped by 3 bases and J by 0 bases, with 6 bases between them.

Only one count was recorded for this clone. The chain combines TRBV5-4 with TRBJ2-2; D is uncertain. Looked up from germline, CDR1 is SGHNT and CDR2 is YYREEE (reference sequence). The CDR3 spans 12 residues. Between the trimmed V and J ends, which lost 4 bases and 1 base, there was a span of 2 bases. CDR3 protein: CASSLNTGELFF. CDR3 nucleotide sequence: TGTGCCAGCAGCCTGAACACCGGGGAGCTGTTTTTT.

The chain is built from TRBV5-1 and TRBJ2-1; tentative D call: TRBD2 (6 bases). Trimming stripped 3 bases from V and 4 bases from J, with 14 bases between. Germline loops: CDR1 SGHRS, CDR2 YFSETQ. This CDR3 is 15 amino acids long. Here the CDR3 DNA reads TGCGCCAGCAGCTCCGTAGGGGCGGGGTACAATGAGCAGTTCTTC. This encodes CASSSVGAGYNEQFF.

The V gene is TRBV19, the J gene TRBJ1-5; TRBD1 might be the D (6 bases). Germline lookup yields CDR1 LNHDA and CDR2 SQIVND (reference sequence). This CDR3 has 13 amino acids. V was cut by 8 bases and J by 3 bases, with 11 bases left in between. In nucleotides, the CDR3 is TGTGCCAGTCGACAGGCTACCAATCAGCCCCAGCATTTT. Translation gives CASRQATNQPQHF.

V is TRBV7-9 and J is TRBJ1-1; perhaps TRBD1 as D (5 bases). The CDR3 spans 16 residues. V lost 0 bases and J 3 bases, leaving 14 bases between the germline ends. Germline CDR1 reads SEHNR; CDR2 reads FQNEAQ (reference sequence). The CDR3 spells CASSLAAGAGDTEAFF. CDR3 nucleotides: TGTGCCAGCAGCTTAGCAGCCGGGGCGGGGGACACTGAAGCTTTCTTT. The full variable domain, in which reference TRBV7-9 and TRBJ1-1 provide the parts outside the CDR3, is DTGVSQNPRHKITKRGQNVTFRCDPISEHNRLYWYRQTLGQGPEFLTYFQNEAQLEKSRLLSDRFSAERPKGSFSTLEIQRTEQGDSAMYLCASSLAAGAGDTEAFFGQGTRLTVV.

The chain recombines TRBV7-2 with TRBJ1-1; 10 bases are shared with TRBD1. J gave up 3 bases and V 7 bases, and 5 bases lay outside the gene matches. CDR1 is SGHTA, CDR2 FQGNSA, per germline. The CDR3 covers 14 residues. Written as DNA, the CDR3 is TGTGCCAGCACGAGACAGGGGGCCGACACTGAAGCTTTCTTT. Translated, it gives CASTRQGADTEAFF.